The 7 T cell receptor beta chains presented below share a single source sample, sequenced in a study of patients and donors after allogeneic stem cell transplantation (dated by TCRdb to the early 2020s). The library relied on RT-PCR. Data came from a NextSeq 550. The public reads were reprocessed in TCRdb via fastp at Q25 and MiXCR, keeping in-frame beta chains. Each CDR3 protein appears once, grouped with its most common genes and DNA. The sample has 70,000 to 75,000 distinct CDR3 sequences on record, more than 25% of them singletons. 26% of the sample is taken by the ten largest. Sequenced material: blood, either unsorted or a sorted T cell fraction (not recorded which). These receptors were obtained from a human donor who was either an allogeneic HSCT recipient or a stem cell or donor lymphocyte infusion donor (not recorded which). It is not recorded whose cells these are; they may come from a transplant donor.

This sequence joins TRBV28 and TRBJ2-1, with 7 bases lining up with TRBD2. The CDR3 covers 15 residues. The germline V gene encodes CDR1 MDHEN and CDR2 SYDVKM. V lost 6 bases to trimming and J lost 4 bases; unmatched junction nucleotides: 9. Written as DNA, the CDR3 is TGTGCCAGCAGCCTTTGGGTAGCGGGTTACAATGAGCAGTTCTTC. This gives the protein CASSLWVAGYNEQFF.

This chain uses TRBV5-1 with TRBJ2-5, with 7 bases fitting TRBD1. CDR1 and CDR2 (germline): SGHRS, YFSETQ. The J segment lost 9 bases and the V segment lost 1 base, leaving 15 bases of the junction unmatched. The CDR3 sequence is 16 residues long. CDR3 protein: CASSLSRDSQGVAQYF. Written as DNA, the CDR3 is TGCGCCAGCAGCTTGTCCCGGGACAGCCAAGGGGTGGCCCAGTACTTC.

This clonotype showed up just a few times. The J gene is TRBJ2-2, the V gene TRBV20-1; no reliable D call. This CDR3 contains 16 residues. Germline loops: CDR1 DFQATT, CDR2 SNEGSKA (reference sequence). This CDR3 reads CSAANSRQPDTGELFF. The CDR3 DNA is TGCAGCGCGGCCAACTCCCGCCAGCCTGACACCGGGGAGCTGTTTTTT.

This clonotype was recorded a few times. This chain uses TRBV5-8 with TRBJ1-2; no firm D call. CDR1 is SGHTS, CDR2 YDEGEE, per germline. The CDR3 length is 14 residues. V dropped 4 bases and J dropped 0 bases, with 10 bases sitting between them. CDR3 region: CASSLRETNYGYTF. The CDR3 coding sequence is TGTGCCAGCAGCCTTCGGGAGACTAACTATGGCTACACCTTC.

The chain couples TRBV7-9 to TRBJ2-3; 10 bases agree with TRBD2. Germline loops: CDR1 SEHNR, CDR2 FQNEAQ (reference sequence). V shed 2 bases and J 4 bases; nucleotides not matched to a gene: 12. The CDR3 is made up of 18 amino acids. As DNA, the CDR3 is TGTGCCAGCAGCTTATGGGCTAGCGGGGGTCCGGAGGCAGATACGCAGTATTTT. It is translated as CASSLWASGGPEADTQYF.

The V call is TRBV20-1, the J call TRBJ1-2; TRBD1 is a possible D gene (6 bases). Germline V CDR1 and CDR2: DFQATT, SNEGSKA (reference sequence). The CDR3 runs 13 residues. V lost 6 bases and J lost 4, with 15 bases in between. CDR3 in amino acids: CSAGQILSYGYTF. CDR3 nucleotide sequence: TGCAGTGCCGGACAGATTCTAAGCTATGGCTACACCTTC.

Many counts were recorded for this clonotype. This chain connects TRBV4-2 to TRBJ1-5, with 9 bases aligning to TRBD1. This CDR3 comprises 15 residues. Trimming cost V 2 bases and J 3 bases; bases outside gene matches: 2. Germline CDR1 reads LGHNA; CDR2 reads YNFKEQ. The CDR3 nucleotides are TGTGCCAGCAGCCAACGGACAGGGGCCAATCAGCCCCAGCATTTT. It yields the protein CASSQRTGANQPQHF.